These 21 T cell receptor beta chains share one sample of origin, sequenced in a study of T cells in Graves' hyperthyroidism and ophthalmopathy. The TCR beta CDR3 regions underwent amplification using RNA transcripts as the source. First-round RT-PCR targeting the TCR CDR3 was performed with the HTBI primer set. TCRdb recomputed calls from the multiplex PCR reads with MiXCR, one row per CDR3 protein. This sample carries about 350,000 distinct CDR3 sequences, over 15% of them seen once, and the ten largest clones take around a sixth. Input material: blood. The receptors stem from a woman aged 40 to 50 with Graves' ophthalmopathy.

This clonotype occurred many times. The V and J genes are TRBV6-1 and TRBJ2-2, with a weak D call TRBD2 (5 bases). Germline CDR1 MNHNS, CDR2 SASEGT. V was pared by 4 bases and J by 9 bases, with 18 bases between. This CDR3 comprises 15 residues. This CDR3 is CASSGRLKTHRELFF. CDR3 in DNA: TGTGCCAGCAGTGGGCGACTAAAAACCCACCGGGAGCTGTTTTTT.

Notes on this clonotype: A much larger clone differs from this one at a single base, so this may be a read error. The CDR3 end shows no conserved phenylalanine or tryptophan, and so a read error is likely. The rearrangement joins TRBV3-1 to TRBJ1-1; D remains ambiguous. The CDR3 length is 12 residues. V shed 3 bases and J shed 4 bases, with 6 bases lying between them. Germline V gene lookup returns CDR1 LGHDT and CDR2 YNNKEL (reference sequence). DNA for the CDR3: TGTGCCAGCAGCCATGGGGTCACTGAAGCTTTCCTT. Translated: CASSHGVTEAFL.

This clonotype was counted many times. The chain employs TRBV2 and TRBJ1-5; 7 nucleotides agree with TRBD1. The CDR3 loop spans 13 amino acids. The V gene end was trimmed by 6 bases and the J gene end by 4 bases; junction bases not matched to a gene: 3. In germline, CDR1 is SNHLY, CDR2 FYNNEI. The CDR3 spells CASRGDSNQPQHF. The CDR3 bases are TGTGCCAGCAGAGGGGACAGTAATCAGCCCCAGCATTTT.

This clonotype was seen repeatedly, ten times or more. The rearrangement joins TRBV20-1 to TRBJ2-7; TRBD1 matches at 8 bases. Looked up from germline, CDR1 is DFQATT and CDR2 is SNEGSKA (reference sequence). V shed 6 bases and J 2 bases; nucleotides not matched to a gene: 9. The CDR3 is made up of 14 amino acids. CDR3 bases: TGCAGTGCCCCGGACAGGGAGCTCCCCTACGAGCAGTACTTC. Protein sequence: CSAPDRELPYEQYF.

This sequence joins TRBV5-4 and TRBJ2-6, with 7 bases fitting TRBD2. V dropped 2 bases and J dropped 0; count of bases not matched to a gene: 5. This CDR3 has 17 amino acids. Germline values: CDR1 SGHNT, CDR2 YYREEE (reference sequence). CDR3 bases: TGTGCCAGCAGCTTAGTAGCGGGCAACTCTGGGGCCAACGTCCTGACTTTC. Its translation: CASSLVAGNSGANVLTF.

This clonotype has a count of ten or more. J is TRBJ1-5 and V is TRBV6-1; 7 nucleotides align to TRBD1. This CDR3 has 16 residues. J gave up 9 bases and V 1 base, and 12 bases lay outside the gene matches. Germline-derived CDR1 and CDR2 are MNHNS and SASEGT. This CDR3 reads CASSEVRGQRHGPQHF. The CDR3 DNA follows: TGTGCCAGCAGTGAAGTAAGGGGGCAGCGTCATGGGCCCCAGCATTTT.

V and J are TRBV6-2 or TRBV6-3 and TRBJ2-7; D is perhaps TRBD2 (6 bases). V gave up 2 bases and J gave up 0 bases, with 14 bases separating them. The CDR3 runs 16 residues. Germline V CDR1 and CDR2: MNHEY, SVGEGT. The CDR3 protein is CASSYAWDWSSYEQYF. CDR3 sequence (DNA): TGTGCCAGCAGTTACGCTTGGGACTGGAGCTCCTACGAGCAGTACTTC.

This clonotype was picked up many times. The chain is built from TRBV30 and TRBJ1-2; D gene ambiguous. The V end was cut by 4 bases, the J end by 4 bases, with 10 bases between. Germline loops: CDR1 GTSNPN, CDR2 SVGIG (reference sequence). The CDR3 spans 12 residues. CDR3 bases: TGTGCCTGGAACCCCGGGAGCTATGGCTACACCTTC. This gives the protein CAWNPGSYGYTF. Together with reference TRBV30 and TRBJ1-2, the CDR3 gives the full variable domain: SQTIHQWPATLVQPVGSPLSLECTVEGTSNPNLYWYRQAAGRGLQLLFYSVGIGQISSEVPQNLSASRPQDRQFILSSKKLLLSDSGFYLCAWNPGSYGYTFGSGTRLTVV.

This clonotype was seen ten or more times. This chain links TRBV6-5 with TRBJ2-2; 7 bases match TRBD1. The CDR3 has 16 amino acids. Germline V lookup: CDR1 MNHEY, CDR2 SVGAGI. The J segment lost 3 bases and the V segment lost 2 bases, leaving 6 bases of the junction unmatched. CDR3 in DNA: TGTGCCAGCAGTTACCGGCTGACAGGGTACACCGGGGAGCTGTTTTTT. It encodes CASSYRLTGYTGELFF.

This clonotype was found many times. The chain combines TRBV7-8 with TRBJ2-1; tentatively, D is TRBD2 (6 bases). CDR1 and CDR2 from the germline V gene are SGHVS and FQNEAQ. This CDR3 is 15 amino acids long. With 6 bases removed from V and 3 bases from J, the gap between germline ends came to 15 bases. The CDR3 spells CASSFGRDFYNEQFF. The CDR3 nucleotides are TGTGCCAGCAGTTTCGGACGGGACTTCTACAATGAGCAGTTCTTC.

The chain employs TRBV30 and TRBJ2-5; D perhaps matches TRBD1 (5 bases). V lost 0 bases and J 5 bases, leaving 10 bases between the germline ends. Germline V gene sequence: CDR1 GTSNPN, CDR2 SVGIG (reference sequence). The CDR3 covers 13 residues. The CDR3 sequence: CAWSVGAGETQYF. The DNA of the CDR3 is TGTGCCTGGAGTGTTGGGGCCGGGGAGACCCAGTACTTC.

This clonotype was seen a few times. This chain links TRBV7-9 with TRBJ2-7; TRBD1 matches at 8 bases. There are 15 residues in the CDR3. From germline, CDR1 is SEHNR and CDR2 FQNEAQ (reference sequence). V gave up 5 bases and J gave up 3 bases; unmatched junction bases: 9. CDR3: CASSAKDRESYEQYF. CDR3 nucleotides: TGTGCCAGCAGCGCCAAGGACAGGGAGAGCTACGAGCAGTACTTC. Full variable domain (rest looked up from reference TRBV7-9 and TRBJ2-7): DTGVSQNPRHKITKRGQNVTFRCDPISEHNRLYWYRQTLGQGPEFLTYFQNEAQLEKSRLLSDRFSAERPKGSFSTLEIQRTEQGDSAMYLCASSAKDRESYEQYFGPGTRLTVT.

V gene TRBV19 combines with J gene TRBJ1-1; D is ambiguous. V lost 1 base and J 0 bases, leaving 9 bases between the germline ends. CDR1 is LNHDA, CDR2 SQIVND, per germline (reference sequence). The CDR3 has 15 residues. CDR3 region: CASSIGATLNTEAFF. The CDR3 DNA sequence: TGTGCCAGTAGTATAGGCGCCACCCTGAACACTGAAGCTTTCTTT.

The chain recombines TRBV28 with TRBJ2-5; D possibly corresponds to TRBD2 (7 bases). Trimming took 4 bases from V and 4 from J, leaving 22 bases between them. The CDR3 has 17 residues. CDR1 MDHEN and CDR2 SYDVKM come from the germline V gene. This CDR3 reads CASSSPGGGRTRETQYF. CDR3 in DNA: TGTGCCAGCAGTTCCCCTGGTGGGGGGCGGACTAGAGAGACCCAGTACTTC.

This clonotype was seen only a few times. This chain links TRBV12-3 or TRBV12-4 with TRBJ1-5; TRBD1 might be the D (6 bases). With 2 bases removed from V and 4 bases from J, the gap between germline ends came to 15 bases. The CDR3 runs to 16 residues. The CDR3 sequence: CASSLTLGGLNQPQHF. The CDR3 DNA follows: TGTGCCAGCAGTTTAACTCTGGGGGGCTTAAATCAGCCCCAGCATTTT.

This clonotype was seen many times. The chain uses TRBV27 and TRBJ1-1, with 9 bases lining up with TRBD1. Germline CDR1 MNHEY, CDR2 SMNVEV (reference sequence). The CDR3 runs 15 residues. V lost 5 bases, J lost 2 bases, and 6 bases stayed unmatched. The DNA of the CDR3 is TGTGCCAGCAGTATCCACAGGGGGCCCAACACTGAAGCTTTCTTT. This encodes CASSIHRGPNTEAFF.

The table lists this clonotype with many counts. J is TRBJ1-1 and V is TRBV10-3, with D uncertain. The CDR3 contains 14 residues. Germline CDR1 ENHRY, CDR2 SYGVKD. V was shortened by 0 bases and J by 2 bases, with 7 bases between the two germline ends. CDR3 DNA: TGTGCCATCAGTGAGTCGGGGATTAACACTGAAGCTTTCTTT. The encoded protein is CAISESGINTEAFF.

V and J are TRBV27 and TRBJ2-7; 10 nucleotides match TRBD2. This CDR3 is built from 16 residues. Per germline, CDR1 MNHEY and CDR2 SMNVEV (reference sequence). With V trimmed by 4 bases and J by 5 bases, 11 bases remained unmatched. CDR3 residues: CASSSPATSGNDEQYF. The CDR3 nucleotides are TGTGCCAGCAGTTCACCTGCTACTAGCGGGAACGACGAGCAGTACTTC.

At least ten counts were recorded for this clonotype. In nucleotides, the CDR3 is TGTGCCAGCAGCTTATCCAGGGGGAAAGGGGAGCTGTTTTTT. This sequence encodes CASSLSRGKGELFF. This chain joins TRBV7-2 and TRBJ2-2; 7 nucleotides match TRBD1. Germline V gene data show CDR1 as SGHTA and CDR2 as FQGNSA. The CDR3 extends over 14 amino acids. Trimming at V came to 2 bases and at J to 8 bases, leaving 5 bases not matched to a gene.

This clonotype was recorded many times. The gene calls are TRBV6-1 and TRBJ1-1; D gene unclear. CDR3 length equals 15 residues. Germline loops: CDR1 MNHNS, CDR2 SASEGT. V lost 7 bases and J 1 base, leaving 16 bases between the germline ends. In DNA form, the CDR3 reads TGTGCCAGCAAACCGCGGCACAGCGCGAACACTGAAGCTTTCTTT. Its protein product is CASKPRHSANTEAFF.

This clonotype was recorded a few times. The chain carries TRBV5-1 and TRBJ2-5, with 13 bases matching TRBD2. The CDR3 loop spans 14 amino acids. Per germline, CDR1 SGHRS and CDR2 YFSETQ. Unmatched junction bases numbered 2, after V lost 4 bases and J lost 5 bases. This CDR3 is CASSPTSGRETQYF. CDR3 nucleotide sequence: TGCGCCAGCAGCCCGACTAGCGGGAGGGAGACCCAGTACTTC.